This T cell receptor beta chain was recorded in a study of blood T cell repertoires in COVID-19. Those who participated ranged in age from about 18 to 95 years and resided in 20 to 25 US areas. Profiling relied on immunoSEQ multiplex PCR, and the TCRdb table lists in-frame clones only, not all of them. The sample lists 200,000 to 300,000 clones, around 86% occurring once. Trimming cost V 6 bases and J 5 bases; bases outside gene matches: 1. The CDR3 sequence is 14 residues long. Germline CDR1 reads ENHRY; CDR2 reads SYGVKD. This receptor was obtained from a man in his forties who had recovered from COVID-19. The genes are TRBV10-3 and TRBJ1-6; 10 nucleotides align to TRBD1. Sequenced input: PBMCs or T cells enriched from blood (not recorded which). CDR3 coding DNA: TGTGCCATCAGGGGGACAGGGGATAATTCACCCCTCCACTTT. Its translation is CAIRGTGDNSPLHF.